Listed here are 20 T cell receptor beta chains from one sample, sequenced in a study of T-cell memory formation after mild COVID-19. TCRdb re-derived calls from the 5' RACE reads in MiXCR, one entry per CDR3 protein. Among roughly 50,000 distinct CDR3 sequences listed, more than 8% were seen once. What was sequenced was PBMCs or a T cell subset sorted from them (not recorded which). The receptors here all came from a man aged 18 to 29 who had mild COVID-19 (a few samples of this study predate the infection). Cell type and time point are not known.

The chain uses TRBV2 and TRBJ2-3; the D gene is possibly TRBD2 (5 bases). Trimming removed 1 base at V and 5 bases at J, with 7 bases between. CDR1 SNHLY and CDR2 FYNNEI come from the germline V gene. This CDR3 spans 13 amino acids. The CDR3 nucleotides are TGTGCCAGCAGTGAAGATCGGGGAGATACGCAGTATTTT. Its translation: CASSEDRGDTQYF.

The J gene is TRBJ1-5, the V gene TRBV7-2; no clear D gene. From germline, CDR1 is SGHTA and CDR2 FQGNSA. The CDR3 covers 17 residues. The V gene lost 0 bases and the J gene lost 3 bases, with 15 bases spanning the gap. The CDR3 DNA reads as TGTGCCAGCAGCTTAGCGAGAGAGCTAGGAAACAATCAGCCCCAGCATTTT. Encoded protein: CASSLARELGNNQPQHF.

J is TRBJ2-3 and V is TRBV6-6; 7 bases fit TRBD1. The length of the CDR3 is 16 residues. Unmatched junction bases numbered 5, after V lost 2 bases and J lost 0 bases. Germline V lookup: CDR1 MNHNY, CDR2 SVGAGI (reference sequence). DNA of the CDR3: TGTGCCAGCAGTTACGGGACAGAACAAAGCACAGATACGCAGTATTTT. The encoded protein is CASSYGTEQSTDTQYF.

This clonotype was recorded at least ten times. This chain uses TRBV5-5 with TRBJ2-1; D is ambiguous. The CDR3 is made up of 16 amino acids. CDR1 and CDR2 from the germline V gene are SGHKS and YYEKEE (reference sequence). The V and J ends lost 2 bases and 1 base respectively, with 13 bases between them. CDR3 nucleotide sequence: TGTGCCAGCAGCTTTCTCCCGATTGGGTCCTACAATGAGCAGTTCTTC. The encoded protein is CASSFLPIGSYNEQFF.

The V and J genes are TRBV7-2 and TRBJ1-2; 9 bases align to TRBD1. V was clipped by 3 bases and J by 8 bases; unmatched bases: 10. The germline gives CDR1 SGHTA, CDR2 FQGNSA. The CDR3 runs to 15 residues. The CDR3 reads CASSFPSHRGHGYTF. DNA for the CDR3: TGTGCCAGCAGCTTCCCCTCCCACAGGGGGCACGGCTACACCTTC.

This clonotype was found many times. The chain links TRBV5-1 to TRBJ2-5, with 8 bases fitting TRBD2. Germline V gene sequence: CDR1 SGHRS, CDR2 YFSETQ. V gave up 5 bases and J gave up 4 bases; unmatched junction bases: 7. The CDR3 runs to 14 residues. This chain's CDR3 is CASSSGLAGETQYF. In DNA, the CDR3 is TGCGCCAGCAGTTCCGGACTAGCAGGAGAGACCCAGTACTTC.

This clonotype has just a few counts. This CDR3 is CASTLTPNTEAFF. The CDR3 bases are TGTGCCAGCACTTTGACCCCGAACACTGAAGCTTTCTTT. This chain joins TRBV6-5 and TRBJ1-1; D remains unclear. The CDR3 spans 13 residues. Germline V gives CDR1 MNHEY, CDR2 SVGAGI. Trimming pared 7 bases from V and 1 base from J, leaving 10 bases between.

The CDR3 bases are TGTGCCAGCAGTTACGGGCAGCGGGCTGAAGCTTTCTTT. Translated: CASSYGQRAEAFF. The chain joins TRBV6-6 to TRBJ1-1; D unresolved. CDR3 length: 13 residues. Germline V gene lookup returns CDR1 MNHNY and CDR2 SVGAGI (reference sequence). The V end lost 2 bases, the J end lost 6 bases, and 10 bases lay between the germline ends.

Many counts were recorded for this clonotype. J is TRBJ1-1 and V is TRBV5-1; 10 nucleotides match TRBD1. V trimming: 4 bases; J trimming: 2 bases; junction bases outside the gene matches: 8. This CDR3 is 16 amino acids long. CDR1 and CDR2 from the germline V gene are SGHRS and YFSETQ. CDR3 protein: CASSPDRGQLNTEAFF. The CDR3 nucleotides read TGCGCCAGCAGCCCTGACAGGGGGCAACTAAACACTGAAGCTTTCTTT.

This clonotype has more than one count but fewer than ten. The rearrangement uses TRBV3-1 and TRBJ1-4, with D uncertain. The CDR3 has 15 amino acids. Per germline, CDR1 LGHDT and CDR2 YNNKEL (reference sequence). V dropped 3 bases and J dropped 7 bases, with 15 bases sitting between them. CDR3 DNA sequence: TGTGCCAGCAGCCACGACGGATTTGATCCTGAAAAACTGTTTTTT. This codes for CASSHDGFDPEKLFF.

The chain is built from TRBV7-8 and TRBJ2-3, with 8 bases that match TRBD2. CDR1 and CDR2 (germline): SGHVS, FQNEAQ. Germline trimming cut 1 base from V and 4 bases from J; bases unmatched to any gene: 7. CDR3 length equals 16 residues. The CDR3 is CASSLGKAGGADTQYF. CDR3 DNA sequence: TGTGCCAGCAGCTTAGGAAAGGCGGGGGGTGCAGATACGCAGTATTTT.

The sample holds many counts of this clonotype. V gene TRBV6-5 combines with J gene TRBJ2-5, with 8 bases lining up with TRBD2. J gave up 5 bases and V 7 bases, and 9 bases lay outside the gene matches. CDR3 length equals 14 residues. Germline assignment: CDR1 MNHEY and CDR2 SVGAGI. CDR3 sequence (DNA): TGTGCCAGCAAAGTCCGGGGGGGTTCGGAGACCCAGTACTTC. Its protein is CASKVRGGSETQYF.

The rearrangement joins TRBV12-3 or TRBV12-4 to TRBJ1-5; D is possibly TRBD1 (5 bases). The CDR3 is 15 amino acids. V lost 5 bases and J lost 1, with 12 bases in between. For the CDR3, the DNA is TGTGCCAGCAGTCCTCCCGGGACCAGCAATCAGCCCCAGCATTTT. Its protein is CASSPPGTSNQPQHF.

This clonotype was detected a few times. This chain connects TRBV27 to TRBJ2-7, with 8 bases fitting TRBD1. This CDR3 is 14 amino acids long. Per the germline V gene, CDR1 is MNHEY and CDR2 is SMNVEV (reference sequence). The V gene end was trimmed by 5 bases and the J gene end by 4 bases; junction bases not matched to a gene: 7. The CDR3: CASSRSGGLYEQYF. CDR3 in DNA: TGTGCCAGCAGTAGGTCAGGGGGCCTTTACGAGCAGTACTTC.

The gene calls are TRBV25-1 and TRBJ2-1, with 8 bases lining up with TRBD1. Germline CDR1 is MGHDK and CDR2 is SYGVNS. CDR3 length equals 17 residues. Unmatched junction bases numbered 12, after V lost 0 bases and J lost 8 bases. Written as DNA, the CDR3 is TGTGCCAGCAGTGAATATATTCGAGACAGGGGTCGGGATGAGCAGTTCTTC. This sequence encodes CASSEYIRDRGRDEQFF.

This clonotype showed up just a few times. This chain uses TRBV10-3 with TRBJ1-5; D call uncertain. V was pared by 4 bases and J by 3 bases, with 10 bases between. The germline CDR1 and CDR2 sequences are ENHRY and SYGVKD. This CDR3 comprises 14 residues. The CDR3 sequence is CAISGSADNQPQHF. CDR3 DNA: TGTGCCATCAGTGGGTCAGCAGACAATCAGCCCCAGCATTTT.

This CDR3 is CASSQEGRTRRIGELFF. The DNA for the CDR3 is TGCGCCAGCAGCCAAGAGGGGAGGACTAGGAGGATCGGGGAGCTGTTTTTT. The chain couples TRBV4-3 to TRBJ2-2; 7 bases map to TRBD2. Per germline, CDR1 LGHNA and CDR2 YSLEER. CDR3 length: 17 residues. Trimming removed 0 bases from V and 7 bases from J; junction bases left unmatched: 11.

The chain carries TRBV7-9 and TRBJ1-1; 9 bases fit TRBD1. The V gene's germline CDR1 is SEHNR and CDR2 FQNEAQ (reference sequence). The CDR3 totals 14 residues. With V trimmed by 7 bases and J by 5 bases, 8 bases remained unmatched. CDR3 sequence (DNA): TGTGCCAGCACCTTCGGGACAGGGAGGACTGAAGCTTTCTTT. As protein: CASTFGTGRTEAFF.

CDR3 region: CASSYPARLNQPQHF. CDR3 nucleotides: TGTGCCAGCAGTTACCCTGCCCGTCTTAATCAGCCCCAGCATTTT. This chain joins TRBV2 and TRBJ1-5; D call uncertain. The V gene lost 5 bases and the J gene lost 4 bases, with 15 bases spanning the gap. The CDR3 is made up of 15 amino acids. CDR1 SNHLY and CDR2 FYNNEI come from the germline V gene.

The rearrangement joins TRBV7-2 to TRBJ1-4; D might be TRBD1 (6 bases). Trimming stripped 3 bases from V and 8 bases from J, with 13 bases between. The CDR3 is 14 residues long. The V gene's germline CDR1 is SGHTA and CDR2 FQGNSA. CDR3 residues: CASSFQGSREKLFF. The CDR3 region has the DNA TGTGCCAGCAGCTTTCAGGGGAGTCGGGAAAAACTGTTTTTT.